Included here is one T cell receptor (beta chain) sequence, with context. The antigen is not known. The length of the CDR3 is 16 residues. The V end lost 0 bases, the J end lost 1 base, and 12 bases lay between the germline ends. Looked up from germline, CDR1 is MGHRA and CDR2 is YSYEKL. The sample is drawn from a study of CD8 T cell repertoires and HIV-1 epitope variants. Looking at the study overall: Epitopes were three Gag families plus Nef HW9 and YT9. The baseline condition was 1M T cells left uncultured. Study outcomes and limitations: Of fewer than 10 antigen-specific beta clonotypes, about 6 appeared to cross-react with escape variants.

Repertoires were generated with immunoSEQ multiplex PCR, while TCRdb's copy carries only in-frame clones and drops some. Among 6,000 or so clones listed, 65% were seen once. The sequencing sample was made of cultured CD8+ T cells derived from PBMCs. V gene TRBV4-1 combines with J gene TRBJ1-1, with a tentative D call TRBD1 (5 bases). The receptor comes from a male donor with HIV. CDR3 loop: CASSQDVGQGNTEAFF. The CDR3 region has the DNA TGCGCCAGCAGCCAAGATGTTGGGCAGGGGAACACTGAAGCTTTCTTT.